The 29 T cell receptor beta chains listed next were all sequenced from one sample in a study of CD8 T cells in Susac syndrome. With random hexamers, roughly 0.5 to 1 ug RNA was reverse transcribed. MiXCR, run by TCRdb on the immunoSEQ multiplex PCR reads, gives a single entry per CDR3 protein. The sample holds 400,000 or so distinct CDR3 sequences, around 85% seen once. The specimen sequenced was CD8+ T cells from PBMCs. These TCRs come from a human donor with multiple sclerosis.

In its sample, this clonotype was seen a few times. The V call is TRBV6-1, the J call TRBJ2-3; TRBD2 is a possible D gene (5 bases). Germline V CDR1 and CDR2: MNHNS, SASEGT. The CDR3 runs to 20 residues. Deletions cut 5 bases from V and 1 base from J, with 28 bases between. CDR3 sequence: CASSPLVGLGSPKGTDTQYF. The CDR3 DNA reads TGTGCCAGCAGTCCTTTAGTGGGTCTGGGGAGCCCGAAGGGCACAGATACGCAGTATTTT.

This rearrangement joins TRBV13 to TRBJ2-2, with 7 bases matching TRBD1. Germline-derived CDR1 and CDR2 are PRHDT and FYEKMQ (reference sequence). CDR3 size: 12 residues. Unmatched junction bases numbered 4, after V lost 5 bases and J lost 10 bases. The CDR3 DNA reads TGTGCCAGCAGCCTCACAGGGGAGGAGCTGTTTTTT. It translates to CASSLTGEELFF.

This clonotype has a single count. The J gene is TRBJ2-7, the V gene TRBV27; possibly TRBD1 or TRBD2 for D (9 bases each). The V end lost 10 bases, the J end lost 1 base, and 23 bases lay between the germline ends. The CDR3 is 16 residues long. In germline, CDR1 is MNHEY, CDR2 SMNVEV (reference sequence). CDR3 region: CATGTGLTSGSYEQYF. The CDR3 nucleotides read TGTGCCACCGGGACAGGGTTGACTAGCGGATCCTACGAGCAGTACTTC.

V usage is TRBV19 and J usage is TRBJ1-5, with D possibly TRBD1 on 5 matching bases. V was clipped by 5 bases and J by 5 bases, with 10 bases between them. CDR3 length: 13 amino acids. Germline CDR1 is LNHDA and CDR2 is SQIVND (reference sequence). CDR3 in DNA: TGTGCCAGTAGTGGGGACTACTATCAGCCCCAGCATTTT. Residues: CASSGDYYQPQHF.

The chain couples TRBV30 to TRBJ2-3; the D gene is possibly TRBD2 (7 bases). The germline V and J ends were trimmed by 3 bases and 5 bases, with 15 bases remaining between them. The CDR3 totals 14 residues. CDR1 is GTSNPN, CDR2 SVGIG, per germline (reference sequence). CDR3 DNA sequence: TGTGCCTGGAGCTTAACGGGGGGCGAAGATACGCAGTATTTT. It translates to CAWSLTGGEDTQYF.

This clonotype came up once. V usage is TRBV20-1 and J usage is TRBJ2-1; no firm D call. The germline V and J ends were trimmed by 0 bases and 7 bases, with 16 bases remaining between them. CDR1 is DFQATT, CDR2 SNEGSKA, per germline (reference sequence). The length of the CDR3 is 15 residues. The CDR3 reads CSARDEVEGQNEQFF. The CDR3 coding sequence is TGCAGTGCTAGAGATGAGGTTGAAGGGCAAAATGAGCAGTTCTTC.

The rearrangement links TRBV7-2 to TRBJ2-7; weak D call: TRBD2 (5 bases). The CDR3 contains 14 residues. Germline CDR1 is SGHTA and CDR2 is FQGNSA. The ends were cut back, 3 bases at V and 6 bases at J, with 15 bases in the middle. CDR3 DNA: TGTGCCAGCAGCTTGGAGGTATGGGGTAGCGAGCAGTACTTC. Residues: CASSLEVWGSEQYF.

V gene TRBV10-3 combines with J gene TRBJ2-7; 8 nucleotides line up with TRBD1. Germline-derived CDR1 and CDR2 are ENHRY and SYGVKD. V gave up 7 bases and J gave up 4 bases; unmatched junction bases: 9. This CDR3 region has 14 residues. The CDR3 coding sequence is TGTGCCATCACATCCGGGACAGGAAATTACGAGCAGTACTTC. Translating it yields CAITSGTGNYEQYF.

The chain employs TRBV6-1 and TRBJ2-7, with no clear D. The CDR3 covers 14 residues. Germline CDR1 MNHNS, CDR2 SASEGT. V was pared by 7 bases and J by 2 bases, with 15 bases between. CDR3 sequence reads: CASNPGPETYEQYF. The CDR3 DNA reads TGTGCCAGCAACCCTGGGCCGGAAACCTACGAGCAGTACTTC.

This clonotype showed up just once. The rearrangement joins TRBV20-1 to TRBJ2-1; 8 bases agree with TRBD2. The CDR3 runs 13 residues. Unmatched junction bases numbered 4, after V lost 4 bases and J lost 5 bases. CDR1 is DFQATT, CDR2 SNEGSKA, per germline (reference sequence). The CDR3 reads CSAISGRHNEQFF. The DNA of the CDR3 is TGCAGTGCTATCAGCGGGAGACACAATGAGCAGTTCTTC.

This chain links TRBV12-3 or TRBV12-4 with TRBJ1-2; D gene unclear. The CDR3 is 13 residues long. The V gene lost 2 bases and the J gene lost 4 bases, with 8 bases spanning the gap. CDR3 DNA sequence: TGTGCCAGCAGTTTATCCAGCCCCTATGGCTACACCTTC. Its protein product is CASSLSSPYGYTF.

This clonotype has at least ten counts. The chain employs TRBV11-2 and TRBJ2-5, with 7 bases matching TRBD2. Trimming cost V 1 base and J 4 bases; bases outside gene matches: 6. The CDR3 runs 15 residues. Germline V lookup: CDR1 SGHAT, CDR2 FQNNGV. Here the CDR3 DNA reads TGTGCCAGCAGCTTAGGTGGGGGAGGGACAGAGACCCAGTACTTC. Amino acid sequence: CASSLGGGGTETQYF.

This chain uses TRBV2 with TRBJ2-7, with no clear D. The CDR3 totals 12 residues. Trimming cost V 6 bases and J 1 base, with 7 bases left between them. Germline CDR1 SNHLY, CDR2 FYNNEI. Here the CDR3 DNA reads TGTGCCAGCAGGCGAGCTTCCTACGAGCAGTACTTC. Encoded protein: CASRRASYEQYF.

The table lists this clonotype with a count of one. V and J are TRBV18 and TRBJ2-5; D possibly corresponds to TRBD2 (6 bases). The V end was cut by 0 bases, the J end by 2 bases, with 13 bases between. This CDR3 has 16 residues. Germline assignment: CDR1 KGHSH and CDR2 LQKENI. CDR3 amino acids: CASSPPSPLAQETQYF. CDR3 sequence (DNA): TGTGCCAGCTCACCACCGAGTCCACTAGCACAAGAGACCCAGTACTTC.

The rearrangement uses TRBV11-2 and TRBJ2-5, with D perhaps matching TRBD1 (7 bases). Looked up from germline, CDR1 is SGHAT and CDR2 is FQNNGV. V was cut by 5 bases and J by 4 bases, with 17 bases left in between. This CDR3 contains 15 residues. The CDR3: CASSNISGGRETQYF. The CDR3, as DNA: TGTGCCAGCAGCAACATTTCAGGGGGGCGAGAGACCCAGTACTTC. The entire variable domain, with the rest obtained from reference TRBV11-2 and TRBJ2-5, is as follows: EAGVAQSPRYKIIEKRQSVAFWCNPISGHATLYWYQQILGQGPKLLIQFQNNGVVDDSQLPKDRFSAERLKGVDSTLKIQPAKLEDSAVYLCASSNISGGRETQYFGPGTRLLVL.

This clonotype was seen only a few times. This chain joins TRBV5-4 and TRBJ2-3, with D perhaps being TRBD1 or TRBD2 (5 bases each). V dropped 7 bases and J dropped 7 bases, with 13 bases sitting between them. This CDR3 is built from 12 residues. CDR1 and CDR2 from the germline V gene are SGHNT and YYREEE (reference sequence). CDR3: CASASGTNTQYF. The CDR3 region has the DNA TGTGCCAGCGCGTCGGGGACGAATACGCAGTATTTT.

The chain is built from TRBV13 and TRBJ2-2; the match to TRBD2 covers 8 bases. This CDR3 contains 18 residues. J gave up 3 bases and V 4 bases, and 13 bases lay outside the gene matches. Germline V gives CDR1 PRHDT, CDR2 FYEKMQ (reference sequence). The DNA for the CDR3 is TGTGCCAGCAGCTACCCCCTGCGGCTAGCGGGCCACACCGGGGAGCTGTTTTTT. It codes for CASSYPLRLAGHTGELFF.

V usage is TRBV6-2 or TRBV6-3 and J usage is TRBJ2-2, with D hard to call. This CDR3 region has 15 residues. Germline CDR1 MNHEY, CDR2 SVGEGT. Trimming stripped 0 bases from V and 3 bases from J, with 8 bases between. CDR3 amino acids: CASSYSFGHTGELFF. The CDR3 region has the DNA TGTGCCAGCAGTTACTCGTTCGGACACACCGGGGAGCTGTTTTTT.

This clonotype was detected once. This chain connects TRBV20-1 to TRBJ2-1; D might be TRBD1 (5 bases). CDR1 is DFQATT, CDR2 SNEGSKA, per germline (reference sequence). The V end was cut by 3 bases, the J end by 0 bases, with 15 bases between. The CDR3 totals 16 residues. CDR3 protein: CSASEGHSSSYNEQFF. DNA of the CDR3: TGCAGTGCTAGCGAAGGACACTCGAGCTCCTACAATGAGCAGTTCTTC.

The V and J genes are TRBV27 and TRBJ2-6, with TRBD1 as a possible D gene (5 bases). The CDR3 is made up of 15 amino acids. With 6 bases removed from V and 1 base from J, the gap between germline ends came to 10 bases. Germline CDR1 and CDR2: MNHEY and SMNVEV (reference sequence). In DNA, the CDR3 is TGTGCCAGCAGATCAGGGTTTTCTGGGGCCAACGTCCTGACTTTC. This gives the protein CASRSGFSGANVLTF. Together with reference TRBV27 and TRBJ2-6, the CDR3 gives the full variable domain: EAQVTQNPRYLITVTGKKLTVTCSQNMNHEYMSWYRQDPGLGLRQIYYSMNVEVTDKGDVPEGYKVSRKEKRNFPLILESPSPNQTSLYFCASRSGFSGANVLTFGAGSRLTVL.

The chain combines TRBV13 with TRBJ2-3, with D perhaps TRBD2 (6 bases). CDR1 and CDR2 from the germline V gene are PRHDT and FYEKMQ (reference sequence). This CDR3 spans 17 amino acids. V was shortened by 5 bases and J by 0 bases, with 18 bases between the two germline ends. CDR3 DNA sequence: TGTGCCAGCAGCCCCATGGGGGGATCCCCTAGCACAGATACGCAGTATTTT. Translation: CASSPMGGSPSTDTQYF.

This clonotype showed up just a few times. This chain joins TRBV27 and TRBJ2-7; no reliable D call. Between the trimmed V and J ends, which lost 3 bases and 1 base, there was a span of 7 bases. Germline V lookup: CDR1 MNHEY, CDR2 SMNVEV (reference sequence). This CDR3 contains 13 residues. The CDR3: CASSLTESYEQYF. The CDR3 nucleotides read TGTGCCAGCAGTTTGACGGAATCCTACGAGCAGTACTTC.

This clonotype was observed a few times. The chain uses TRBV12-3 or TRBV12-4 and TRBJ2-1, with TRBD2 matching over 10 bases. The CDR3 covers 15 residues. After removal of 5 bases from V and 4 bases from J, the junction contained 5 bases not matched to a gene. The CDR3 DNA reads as TGTGCCAGCAGTCCGGGGACTAGCGAGTACAATGAGCAGTTCTTC. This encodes CASSPGTSEYNEQFF.

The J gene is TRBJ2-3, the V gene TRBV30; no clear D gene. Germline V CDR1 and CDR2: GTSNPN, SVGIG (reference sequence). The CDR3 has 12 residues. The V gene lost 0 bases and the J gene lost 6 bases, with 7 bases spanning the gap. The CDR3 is CAWSVQRDTQYF. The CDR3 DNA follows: TGTGCCTGGAGTGTACAAAGGGATACGCAGTATTTT.

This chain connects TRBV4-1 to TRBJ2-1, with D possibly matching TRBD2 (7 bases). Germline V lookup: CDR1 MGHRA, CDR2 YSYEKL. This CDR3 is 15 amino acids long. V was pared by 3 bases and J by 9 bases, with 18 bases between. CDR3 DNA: TGCGCCAGCAGCCACCTAGAGGGGGGGCGCGGTGAGCAGTTCTTC. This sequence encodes CASSHLEGGRGEQFF.

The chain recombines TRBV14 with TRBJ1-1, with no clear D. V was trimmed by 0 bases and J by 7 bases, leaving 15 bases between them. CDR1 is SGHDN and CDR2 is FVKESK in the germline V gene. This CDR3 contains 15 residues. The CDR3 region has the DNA TGTGCCAGCAGCCAAGATCCTTTTGCGGCAGGTGAAGCTTTCTTT. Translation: CASSQDPFAAGEAFF.

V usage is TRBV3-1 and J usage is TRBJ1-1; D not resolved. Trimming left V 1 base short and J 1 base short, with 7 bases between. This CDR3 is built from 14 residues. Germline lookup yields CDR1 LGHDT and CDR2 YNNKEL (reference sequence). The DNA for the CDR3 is TGTGCCAGCAGCCAAGTAGAAAAGAACACTGAAGCTTTCTTT. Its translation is CASSQVEKNTEAFF.

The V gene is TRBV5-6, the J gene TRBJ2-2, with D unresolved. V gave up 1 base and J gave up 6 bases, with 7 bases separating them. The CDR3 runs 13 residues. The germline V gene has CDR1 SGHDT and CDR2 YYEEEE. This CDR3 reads CASSLFESGELFF. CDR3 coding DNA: TGTGCCAGCAGCTTGTTTGAGTCCGGGGAGCTGTTTTTT.

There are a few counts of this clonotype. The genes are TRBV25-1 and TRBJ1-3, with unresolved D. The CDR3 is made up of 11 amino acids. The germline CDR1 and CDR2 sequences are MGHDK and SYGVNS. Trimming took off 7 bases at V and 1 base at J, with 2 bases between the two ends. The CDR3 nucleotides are TGTGCCAGCATATCTGGAAACACCATATATTTT. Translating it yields CASISGNTIYF.